This T cell receptor beta chain was recovered during a study of T-cell reconstitution after alpha-beta-depleted transplantation in children. V shed 0 bases and J shed 10 bases, with 17 bases lying between them. CDR1 and CDR2 from the germline V gene are SGDLS and YYNGEE. The CDR3 runs to 15 residues. Researchers prepared the TCRbeta library using unique molecular identifiers, the study reports. TCRdb re-called the PCR reads with MiXCR, one entry per CDR3 protein. The repertoire holds 97,000 or so distinct CDR3 sequences, with approximately 5.4% as singletons. This clonotype has only a few counts. Its matching antigen is unknown. Study-wide results and caveats: T-cell numbers and diversity one year post-transplant derived largely from freshly generated T cells. The study traced high day-60 TCRbeta diversity in some patients to surviving recipient T cells and thymic progenitors.

The sample here was PBMCs, mostly from graft donor cells, taken 60 days after TCRalphabeta/CD19-depleted stem cell transplant. This clonotype was obtained from a female patient between 2 and 15 years old who had a stem cell transplant for Fanconi anemia, so the T cells may come from the graft donor. The chain combines TRBV9 with TRBJ2-1; no firm D call. The CDR3 coding sequence is TGTGCCAGCAGCGTAGTTCGGCTGCTCTTGGGCGAGCAGTTCTTC. Protein sequence: CASSVVRLLLGEQFF. Full variable domain (rest looked up from reference TRBV9 and TRBJ2-1): DSGVTQTPKHLITATGQRVTLRCSPRSGDLSVYWYQQSLDQGLQFLIQYYNGEERAKGNILERFSAQQFPDLHSELNLSSLELGDSALYFCASSVVRLLLGEQFFGPGTRLTVL.